What follows are 14 T cell receptor beta chains derived from one specimen sequenced in a study of identical twins. A single record per CDR3 protein comes from TCRdb applying MiXCR to the 5' RACE reads. The sample contains around 530,000 distinct CDR3 sequences, roughly 15% of which appear only once. The sample was also reused in another study, on yellow fever vaccine responses in identical twins.

The sample taken for sequencing was CD4+ T cells sorted from blood. These receptors all come from a woman in her late teens or twenties in good health.

This clonotype turned up a few times. The chain combines TRBV20-1 with TRBJ2-1; 14 bases align to TRBD2. The J segment lost 6 bases and the V segment lost 6 bases, leaving 7 bases of the junction unmatched. From germline, CDR1 is DFQATT and CDR2 SNEGSKA (reference sequence). The CDR3 extends over 15 amino acids. CDR3 nucleotides: TGCAGTGCCACGGGACTAGCGGGGGTAAGCAATGAGCAGTTCTTC. Protein sequence: CSATGLAGVSNEQFF.

This clonotype has ten or more counts. V usage is TRBV7-9 and J usage is TRBJ2-3; tentatively, D is TRBD2 (6 bases). Trimming stripped 7 bases from V and 0 bases from J, with 11 bases between. This CDR3 is 14 amino acids long. Germline V gives CDR1 SEHNR, CDR2 FQNEAQ (reference sequence). CDR3 DNA sequence: TGTGCCAGCACTGGGAGGCCGAGCACAGATACGCAGTATTTT. Amino acid sequence: CASTGRPSTDTQYF.

This clonotype has more than one count but fewer than ten. The chain joins TRBV6-5 to TRBJ1-2; maybe TRBD1 (5 bases). The ends were cut back, 0 bases at V and 0 bases at J, with 5 bases in the middle. Per the germline V gene, CDR1 is MNHEY and CDR2 is SVGAGI. CDR3 length equals 14 residues. The CDR3 spells CASSYSTANYGYTF. The CDR3 DNA is TGTGCCAGCAGTTACTCGACAGCTAACTATGGCTACACCTTC.

The J gene is TRBJ2-7, the V gene TRBV4-1; the match to TRBD1 covers 8 bases. The length of the CDR3 is 17 residues. Germline trimming cut 0 bases from V and 2 bases from J; bases unmatched to any gene: 9. The germline V gene has CDR1 MGHRA and CDR2 YSYEKL. Written as DNA, the CDR3 is TGCGCCAGCAGCCAAGAAAGGCGGGCAGGGGGCGCCTACGAGCAGTACTTC. Protein sequence: CASSQERRAGGAYEQYF.

The V gene is TRBV24-1, the J gene TRBJ2-5, with unresolved D. The CDR3 has 11 amino acids. V gave up 0 bases and J gave up 6 bases, with 1 base separating them. Germline V gene sequence: CDR1 KGHDR, CDR2 SFDVKD. The CDR3 spells CATSDLKTQYF. The CDR3 DNA reads TGTGCCACCAGTGATTTGAAGACCCAGTACTTC.

In its sample, this clonotype was seen a few times. The V and J genes are TRBV5-1 and TRBJ1-4; TRBD1 might be the D (6 bases). The CDR3 totals 16 residues. Trimming took off 0 bases at V and 5 bases at J, with 14 bases between the two ends. CDR1 and CDR2 (germline): SGHRS, YFSETQ. The CDR3 coding sequence is TGCGCCAGCAGCTTGGACAGGGACCGAAGAAATGAAAAACTGTTTTTT. The encoded protein is CASSLDRDRRNEKLFF.

The chain uses TRBV11-2 and TRBJ2-6; 8 bases match TRBD1. V lost 5 bases and J lost 3; bases outside the gene matches: 9. CDR1 and CDR2 (germline): SGHAT, FQNNGV. The CDR3 loop spans 17 amino acids. The CDR3 DNA reads as TGTGCCAGCAGCCCAGGACAGGGTTCTGATGGGGCCAACGTCCTGACTTTC. This encodes CASSPGQGSDGANVLTF.

J is TRBJ2-4 and V is TRBV19; 7 bases align to TRBD2. Germline V gives CDR1 LNHDA, CDR2 SQIVND (reference sequence). Losses at the gene ends were 7 bases for V and 2 bases for J; bases not matched to a gene: 5. The CDR3 length is 14 residues. CDR3 region: CASIGRGTKNIQYF. CDR3 sequence (DNA): TGTGCCAGTATTGGGCGGGGGACCAAAAACATTCAGTACTTC.

In this sample, this clonotype turned up many times. This chain connects TRBV3-1 to TRBJ1-5; D is unclear. The CDR3 covers 14 residues. Trimming pared 0 bases from V and 7 bases from J, leaving 10 bases between. The germline CDR1 and CDR2 sequences are LGHDT and YNNKEL (reference sequence). The CDR3 bases are TGTGCCAGCAGCCAAGATTACGTAAACCAGCCCCAGCATTTT. It translates to CASSQDYVNQPQHF.

This clonotype has just a few counts. The J gene is TRBJ2-7, the V gene TRBV19; D is perhaps TRBD1 (5 bases). The CDR3 consists of 12 residues. V was trimmed by 9 bases and J by 2 bases, leaving 11 bases between them. Germline V gene sequence: CDR1 LNHDA, CDR2 SQIVND (reference sequence). In DNA, the CDR3 is TGTGCCAGAAGACAGAAGACCTACGAGCAGTACGTC. The encoded protein is CARRQKTYEQYV.

J is TRBJ2-2 and V is TRBV28; TRBD2 aligns across 12 bases. Germline V gene data show CDR1 as MDHEN and CDR2 as SYDVKM. CDR3 size: 17 residues. After removal of 4 bases from V and 5 bases from J, the junction contained 8 bases not matched to a gene. The chain's CDR3 is CASSSPRLAGATGELFF. The CDR3 bases are TGTGCCAGCAGTTCCCCCCGACTAGCGGGAGCTACCGGGGAGCTGTTTTTT.

The genes are TRBV18 and TRBJ2-5, with 9 bases lining up with TRBD2. The germline V gene encodes CDR1 KGHSH and CDR2 LQKENI. This CDR3 has 16 residues. V gave up 3 bases and J gave up 3 bases; unmatched junction bases: 8. The CDR3, as DNA: TGTGCCAGCTCACCTCGACTAGCGGAGCAAAAAGAGACCCAGTACTTC. Its translation is CASSPRLAEQKETQYF.

This clonotype was observed a few times. The V and J genes are TRBV25-1 and TRBJ2-3, with a possible D match to TRBD1 (5 bases). Trimming cost V 3 bases and J 2 bases, with 9 bases left between them. The CDR3 totals 14 residues. Germline V CDR1 and CDR2: MGHDK, SYGVNS. In DNA form, the CDR3 reads TGTGCCAGCAGTGATCACAGGATCACAGATACGCAGTATTTT. Residues: CASSDHRITDTQYF.

The chain is built from TRBV5-6 and TRBJ1-1; 7 bases are shared with TRBD1. The CDR3 has 14 amino acids. J was trimmed by 7 bases and V by 7 bases; bases with no gene match: 13. Per germline, CDR1 SGHDT and CDR2 YYEEEE. The CDR3 protein is CASGRQGVPGEAFF. The CDR3 region has the DNA TGTGCCAGCGGAAGACAGGGTGTCCCGGGTGAAGCTTTCTTT.